These 16 T cell receptor beta chains were sequenced from one sample in a study of blood T cell repertoires in COVID-19. Using immunoSEQ multiplex PCR, the repertoire was profiled, and TCRdb retains in-frame clones only, with some absent. The sample carries more than 120,000 clones, approximately 84% recorded once. What was sequenced was PBMCs or T cells enriched from blood (not recorded which). The receptor source for this set is a man aged 50 to 60 in a cohort exposed to, infected with or recovered from COVID-19 (not recorded which).

This clone was picked up a small number of times. V gene TRBV6-5 combines with J gene TRBJ1-5, with TRBD1 matching over 8 bases. This CDR3 has 14 amino acids. With 6 bases clipped from V and 9 bases from J, the junction kept 10 bases outside the gene matches. CDR1 and CDR2 (germline): MNHEY, SVGAGI. The CDR3 loop reads CASRGQEITLPQHF. Written as DNA, the CDR3 is TGTGCCAGCAGGGGACAGGAAATTACATTGCCCCAGCATTTT.

This clone was detected only a few times. The chain links TRBV3-1 (or the pseudogene TRBV3-2) to TRBJ2-2; 8 bases are shared with TRBD1. Germline CDR1 LGHDT, CDR2 YNNKEL (reference sequence). V lost 4 bases to trimming and J lost 0 bases; unmatched junction nucleotides: 4. This CDR3 contains 16 residues. The CDR3: CASSLRTGSNTGELFF. The CDR3 nucleotides read TGTGCCAGCAGCCTCCGGACAGGGTCGAACACCGGGGAGCTGTTTTTT.

J is TRBJ1-4 and V is TRBV6-1; D possibly corresponds to TRBD1 (6 bases). V was trimmed by 4 bases and J by 3 bases, leaving 15 bases between them. Germline CDR1 MNHNS, CDR2 SASEGT. The CDR3 has 16 amino acids. The CDR3 bases are TGTGCCAGCAGTGTACTACCAGGGGACCCTAATGAAAAACTGTTTTTT. Amino acid sequence: CASSVLPGDPNEKLFF.

This rearrangement joins TRBV5-5 to TRBJ1-1; D gene ambiguous. Germline loops: CDR1 SGHKS, CDR2 YYEKEE (reference sequence). The germline V and J ends were trimmed by 4 bases and 2 bases, with 12 bases remaining between them. CDR3 length: 14 amino acids. The CDR3 coding sequence is TGTGCCAGCAGCGAGGACTTAGCTAACACTGAAGCTTTCTTT. The encoded protein is CASSEDLANTEAFF.

This clone was recorded a few times. This chain joins TRBV5-1 and TRBJ2-2; D remains ambiguous. Trimming cost V 0 bases and J 4 bases, with 4 bases left between them. From germline, CDR1 is SGHRS and CDR2 YFSETQ. CDR3 length: 13 amino acids. The CDR3 DNA reads as TGCGCCAGCAGCTTGGCCCGCACCGGGGAGCTGTTTTTT. Encoded protein: CASSLARTGELFF.

The J gene is TRBJ2-1, the V gene TRBV9; 7 bases align to TRBD2. Germline V CDR1 and CDR2: SGDLS, YYNGEE. J lost 8 bases, V lost 0 bases, and 11 bases had no gene match. CDR3 length: 16 residues. The CDR3 DNA is TGTGCCAGCAGCGTAGTGGGGGGGTATGTTGGTGATGAGCAGTTCTTC. Encoded protein: CASSVVGGYVGDEQFF.

The genes are TRBV7-9 and TRBJ1-2; 10 nucleotides align to TRBD1. The CDR3 extends over 15 amino acids. Germline CDR1 reads SEHNR; CDR2 reads FQNEAQ (reference sequence). V was clipped by 5 bases and J by 2 bases; unmatched bases: 5. The CDR3 nucleotides are TGTGCCAGCAGCGTTCCGGGACAGGGGAACTATGGCTACACCTTC. Translating gives CASSVPGQGNYGYTF.

This clone was seen once. The genes are TRBV3-1 (or the pseudogene TRBV3-2) and TRBJ1-2; D might be TRBD1 (5 bases). Germline lookup yields CDR1 LGHDT and CDR2 YNNKEL (reference sequence). V was cut by 2 bases and J by 8 bases, with 12 bases left in between. The CDR3 has 13 amino acids. In nucleotides, the CDR3 is TGTGCCAGCAGCCAACCGGGGGAGGGAGGCTACACCTTC. It specifies CASSQPGEGGYTF.

This sequence joins TRBV6-5 and TRBJ2-7; maybe TRBD2 (6 bases). The V gene lost 8 bases and the J gene lost 4 bases, with 12 bases spanning the gap. Looked up from germline, CDR1 is MNHEY and CDR2 is SVGAGI. This CDR3 is built from 12 residues. The CDR3: CASGGDRYEQYF. CDR3 DNA: TGTGCCAGCGGAGGGGATAGGTACGAGCAGTACTTC.

This clone was detected once. The chain is built from TRBV19 and TRBJ1-2; D may be TRBD1 (5 bases). The CDR3 sequence is 13 residues long. V was pared by 3 bases and J by 2 bases, with 7 bases between. The V gene's germline CDR1 is LNHDA and CDR2 SQIVND (reference sequence). The CDR3 reads CASSMKGNYGYTF. CDR3 coding DNA: TGTGCCAGTAGTATGAAGGGGAACTATGGCTACACCTTC.

The CDR3 protein is CASSLYRAGELFF. The CDR3 coding sequence is TGTGCCAGCAGTTTATACCGGGCCGGGGAGCTGTTTTTT. The V call is TRBV27, the J call TRBJ2-2; D remains unclear. The CDR3 runs 13 residues. Trimming shortened V by 1 base and J by 6 bases, and 6 bases separated the two germline ends. In germline, CDR1 is MNHEY, CDR2 SMNVEV (reference sequence).

V is TRBV5-1 and J is TRBJ1-2, with 7 bases fitting TRBD1. The germline gives CDR1 SGHRS, CDR2 YFSETQ. The J segment lost 6 bases and the V segment lost 1 base, leaving 9 bases of the junction unmatched. The CDR3 loop spans 15 amino acids. The CDR3 here is CASSLSAGGFDGYTF. The CDR3 DNA reads as TGCGCCAGCAGCTTGTCCGCAGGGGGGTTTGATGGCTACACCTTC.

V usage is TRBV4-3 and J usage is TRBJ1-2; D remains ambiguous. The germline gives CDR1 LGHNA, CDR2 YSLEER. The V end was cut by 0 bases, the J end by 1 base, with 12 bases between. This CDR3 has 16 residues. CDR3 amino acids: CASSQDTAGFNYGYTF. The CDR3, as DNA: TGCGCCAGCAGCCAAGATACGGCGGGCTTTAACTATGGCTACACCTTC.

V gene TRBV27 combines with J gene TRBJ2-3; 8 bases fit TRBD1. CDR1 and CDR2 from the germline V gene are MNHEY and SMNVEV (reference sequence). The CDR3 extends over 14 amino acids. V lost 5 bases to trimming and J lost 2 bases; unmatched junction nucleotides: 3. The CDR3 region is CASSRQGITDTQYF. CDR3 bases: TGTGCCAGCAGTCGACAGGGGATCACAGATACGCAGTATTTT.

This clone was seen a single time. V gene TRBV6-4 combines with J gene TRBJ2-2; 11 bases are shared with TRBD2. In germline, CDR1 is MRHNA, CDR2 SNTAGT. V shed 4 bases and J 5 bases; nucleotides not matched to a gene: 0. There are 14 residues in the CDR3. The CDR3 protein is CASSGLAGTGELFF. The CDR3 DNA sequence: TGTGCCAGCAGTGGACTAGCGGGGACCGGGGAGCTGTTTTTT.

The genes are TRBV4-1 and TRBJ2-2; TRBD1 matches 7 bases. The V segment lost 2 bases and the J segment 4 bases; nucleotides outside the gene matches: 4. Germline loops: CDR1 MGHRA, CDR2 YSYEKL. This CDR3 has 15 amino acids. CDR3 coding DNA: TGCGCCAGCAGCCAACGACAGGGAGCCACCGGGGAGCTGTTTTTT. It specifies CASSQRQGATGELFF.